The present T cell receptor (beta chain) was sequenced within a study of siplizumab effects on memory and regulatory T cells. Whole-study findings and limits: The authors mapped only a minor fraction of alloreactive clones to unstimulated subsets. Naive T cell populations appeared to exhibit greater diversity than memory cells and appeared to be major alloresponse contributors. Siplizumab gave mappable alloreactive CD4+ clones an average Treg-derived fraction of under 70%, against roughly 26% in controls.

About this clone itself: The antigen is undetermined.

In germline, CDR1 is SGHTA, CDR2 FQGNSA. V shed 1 base and J shed 7 bases, with 13 bases lying between them. This CDR3 contains 14 residues. Assays were performed on 95,000 to 100,000 TCR templates per sample. The table came from immunoSEQ multiplex PCR; TCRdb's copy has only in-frame clones and leaves some out. The sample yields approximately 100,000 clones, around 90% seen once. The V call is TRBV7-2, the J call TRBJ1-2, with D perhaps TRBD1 (5 bases). The sample was non-Treg CD4+ T cells sorted from blood. The clonotype originates from a human donor in good health. The CDR3 loop is CASSLDRGTGGYTF. CDR3 nucleotides: TGTGCCAGCAGCTTAGATCGGGGGACGGGTGGCTACACCTTC.